Below are 31 T cell receptor beta chains sequenced from a single sample in a study of cytomegalovirus exposure and HLA in healthy donors. The PCR ran on 60 Vbeta and 13 Jbeta primers. The table came from immunoSEQ multiplex PCR; TCRdb's copy has only in-frame clones and leaves some out. The data include 65,000 to 80,000 clones; the top ten clones carry approximately 4.2%. The sequencing sample was made of PBMCs. The source of these receptors is a man aged 25 to 40 in good health and CMV-seronegative.

The chain joins TRBV19 to TRBJ1-6, with D unclear. The CDR3 covers 12 residues. The germline V and J ends were trimmed by 1 base and 8 bases, with 3 bases remaining between them. Germline loops: CDR1 LNHDA, CDR2 SQIVND (reference sequence). The CDR3 sequence is CASSIGHSPLHF. CDR3 sequence (DNA): TGTGCCAGTAGTATAGGGCATTCACCCCTCCACTTT.

V is TRBV9 and J is TRBJ2-2; TRBD1 is a possible D gene (5 bases). Germline-derived CDR1 and CDR2 are SGDLS and YYNGEE. This CDR3 contains 15 residues. Deletions cut 3 bases from V and 1 base from J, with 10 bases between. The DNA of the CDR3 is TGTGCCAGCAGCGAGGGCAGGGTGAACACCGGGGAGCTGTTTTTT. This gives the protein CASSEGRVNTGELFF.

This rearrangement joins TRBV18 to TRBJ2-7, with 9 bases identical to TRBD1. The CDR3 is made up of 16 amino acids. With 3 bases clipped from V and 3 bases from J, the junction kept 9 bases outside the gene matches. Germline CDR1 reads KGHSH; CDR2 reads LQKENI. CDR3 coding DNA: TGTGCCAGCTCACCCCAAAAATGGGACAGGGTCTACGAGCAGTACTTC. Protein: CASSPQKWDRVYEQYF. The full variable domain, completed using reference TRBV18 and TRBJ2-7, is NAGVMQNPRHLVRRRGQEARLRCSPMKGHSHVYWYRQLPEEGLKFMVYLQKENIIDESGMPKERFSAEFPKEGPSILRIQQVVRGDSAAYFCASSPQKWDRVYEQYFGPGTRLTVT.

This rearrangement joins TRBV5-1 to TRBJ2-7, with unresolved D. The CDR3 length is 15 residues. V was cut by 0 bases and J by 4 bases, with 14 bases left in between. Germline V CDR1 and CDR2: SGHRS, YFSETQ. The CDR3 region is CASSLEPQNIYEQYF. The CDR3 bases are TGCGCCAGCAGCTTGGAACCGCAAAACATATACGAGCAGTACTTC.

This rearrangement joins TRBV5-1 to TRBJ1-3; 7 bases line up with TRBD1. CDR3 length equals 13 residues. CDR1 and CDR2 (germline): SGHRS, YFSETQ. J gave up 7 bases and V 2 bases, and 3 bases lay outside the gene matches. CDR3 nucleotide sequence: TGCGCCAGCAGCTTTGACAGGGAGAACACCATATATTTT. It translates to CASSFDRENTIYF.

This rearrangement joins TRBV5-4 to TRBJ2-2, with 16 bases matching TRBD2. V shed 0 bases, J shed 6 bases, and the junction held 5 bases outside the gene matches. CDR3 length: 18 amino acids. Germline CDR1 SGHNT, CDR2 YYREEE (reference sequence). The chain's CDR3 is CASSLGQGLAGGPGELFF. The CDR3 DNA sequence: TGTGCCAGCAGCTTGGGACAGGGACTAGCGGGGGGGCCCGGGGAGCTGTTTTTT.

The CDR3 DNA reads TGTGCCAGCAGCCGTTACACAGATACGCAGTATTTT. Amino acid sequence: CASSRYTDTQYF. The rearrangement links TRBV5-4 to TRBJ2-3; no firm D call. Trimming cost V 4 bases and J 2 bases, with 5 bases left between them. Germline CDR1 and CDR2: SGHNT and YYREEE (reference sequence). The CDR3 extends over 12 amino acids.

The chain links TRBV11-3 to TRBJ1-1, with D uncertain. Germline assignment: CDR1 SGHNT and CDR2 YENEEA. The CDR3 length is 15 residues. V was shortened by 1 base and J by 10 bases, with 19 bases between the two germline ends. The CDR3: CASSLVLGGSSGAFF. The CDR3 DNA follows: TGTGCCAGCAGCTTAGTCCTCGGCGGGAGTTCGGGAGCTTTCTTT.

The chain carries TRBV4-3 and TRBJ2-7; 7 bases map to TRBD1. Germline CDR1 and CDR2: LGHNA and YSLEER. There are 15 residues in the CDR3. The V gene end was trimmed by 2 bases and the J gene end by 3 bases; junction bases not matched to a gene: 7. The CDR3 DNA follows: TGCGCCAGCAGCCAATTTCGACAGGGCCACTACGAGCAGTACTTC. Translating it yields CASSQFRQGHYEQYF.

This chain connects TRBV6-5 to TRBJ2-2; 7 nucleotides line up with TRBD1. The V gene's germline CDR1 is MNHEY and CDR2 SVGAGI. Trimming removed 4 bases from V and 4 bases from J; junction bases left unmatched: 9. This CDR3 region has 16 residues. CDR3 bases: TGTGCCAGCAGTTCGATTACCGGACAGGTCACCGGGGAGCTGTTTTTT. It translates to CASSSITGQVTGELFF.

This chain connects TRBV4-3 to TRBJ1-2; 11 bases are a match to TRBD1. CDR3 length: 13 amino acids. The germline V gene encodes CDR1 LGHNA and CDR2 YSLEER. V was clipped by 3 bases and J by 14 bases; unmatched bases: 8. CDR3 sequence (DNA): TGCGCCAGCAGCCAGGCCTCCGGGACAGGGGGAACCTTC. This translates into CASSQASGTGGTF.

On this clone itself: An end of the junction does not agree with germline; a read error may underlie this. Other DNA sequences in this sample translate to the same CDR3. The rearrangement links TRBV9 to TRBJ2-7; 10 nucleotides line up with TRBD2. Germline V gene data show CDR1 as SGDLS and CDR2 as YYNGEE. There are 16 residues in the CDR3. The DNA for the CDR3 is TGTGCCAGCAGTGTAGAAAGGACTAGCGGCTCCTACGAGCAGTACTTC. Protein: CASSVERTSGSYEQYF.

J is TRBJ2-7 and V is TRBV11-2; possibly TRBD2 for D (7 bases). V lost 5 bases to trimming and J lost 3 bases, with 23 bases between them. Germline CDR1 reads SGHAT; CDR2 reads FQNNGV. There are 17 residues in the CDR3. CDR3 in DNA: TGTGCCAGCAGCCCTATCCGGGACATGGGACTAAACTACGAGCAGTACTTC. This sequence encodes CASSPIRDMGLNYEQYF.

The chain uses TRBV27 and TRBJ1-1, with D unclear. Trimming removed 5 bases from V and 0 bases from J, with 13 bases in between. Germline V gene lookup returns CDR1 MNHEY and CDR2 SMNVEV (reference sequence). This CDR3 region has 15 residues. The CDR3 nucleotides read TGTGCCAGCAGTGCGATTCGGGTTCTGAACACTGAAGCTTTCTTT. Translation: CASSAIRVLNTEAFF.

V gene TRBV14 combines with J gene TRBJ1-2; no clear D gene. This CDR3 contains 13 residues. The V gene's germline CDR1 is SGHDN and CDR2 FVKESK. V gave up 4 bases and J gave up 3 bases, with 9 bases separating them. The CDR3 DNA sequence: TGTGCCAGCAGCCTCCCGACTTACTATGGCTACACCTTC. Amino acid sequence: CASSLPTYYGYTF. Based on the CDR3 plus reference TRBV14 and TRBJ1-2, the full variable domain is EAGVTQFPSHSVIEKGQTVTLRCDPISGHDNLYWYRRVMGKEIKFLLHFVKESKQDESGMPNNRFLAERTGGTYSTLKVQPAELEDSGVYFCASSLPTYYGYTFGSGTRLTVV.

The chain is built from TRBV6-1 and TRBJ2-7; 7 bases are shared with TRBD2. The CDR3 loop spans 13 amino acids. Germline lookup yields CDR1 MNHNS and CDR2 SASEGT. V lost 11 bases to trimming and J lost 6 bases; unmatched junction nucleotides: 13. The CDR3 sequence is CAGEGYPHAEQYF. The CDR3, as DNA: TGTGCCGGGGAGGGCTACCCCCACGCCGAGCAGTACTTC.

V is TRBV5-1 and J is TRBJ2-7; 7 bases agree with TRBD1. Germline V lookup: CDR1 SGHRS, CDR2 YFSETQ. This CDR3 spans 14 amino acids. V shed 0 bases, J shed 3 bases, and the junction held 3 bases outside the gene matches. The CDR3, as DNA: TGCGCCAGCAGCTTGGTTCCAGGGGGCTACGAGCAGTACTTC. It translates to CASSLVPGGYEQYF.

The chain recombines TRBV7-2 with TRBJ2-7, with 8 nucleotides matching TRBD2. Germline CDR1 reads SGHTA; CDR2 reads FQGNSA. J lost 0 bases, V lost 5 bases, and 3 bases had no gene match. The CDR3 extends over 14 amino acids. For the CDR3, the DNA is TGTGCCAGCAGCCGCGGGGGGAGCTCCTACGAGCAGTACTTC. Amino acids: CASSRGGSSYEQYF.

The chain joins TRBV20-1 to TRBJ1-1; D uncertain. CDR1 and CDR2 from the germline V gene are DFQATT and SNEGSKA (reference sequence). Deletions cut 3 bases from V and 8 bases from J, with 10 bases between. This CDR3 has 11 residues. The CDR3 coding sequence is TGCAGTGCTAGGGGCGGGTCAGAAGCTTTCTTT. It translates to CSARGGSEAFF.

CDR3 DNA sequence: TGTGCCAGTAGTCGAGGGGGGGGAGAAAAACTGTTTTTT. The encoded protein is CASSRGGGEKLFF. The chain recombines TRBV19 with TRBJ1-4, with D possibly being TRBD1 (6 bases). The CDR3 is 13 amino acids. Trimming cost V 5 bases and J 8 bases, with 12 bases left between them. CDR1 LNHDA and CDR2 SQIVND come from the germline V gene (reference sequence).

The V and J genes are TRBV6-5 and TRBJ1-1; 9 bases map to TRBD1. The CDR3 is 14 amino acids. Trimming took 6 bases from V and 1 from J; bases not matched to a gene: 3. Germline V CDR1 and CDR2: MNHEY, SVGAGI. The CDR3 is CASSRTGENTEAFF. The CDR3 DNA is TGTGCCAGCAGCCGGACAGGGGAGAACACTGAAGCTTTCTTT.

V is TRBV6-1 and J is TRBJ2-7, with a tentative D call TRBD1 (6 bases). The germline gives CDR1 MNHNS, CDR2 SASEGT. Deletions cut 1 base from V and 4 bases from J, with 11 bases between. The CDR3 runs to 14 residues. CDR3 sequence: CASSEVGGGYEQYF. In DNA, the CDR3 is TGTGCCAGCAGTGAAGTTGGGGGCGGGTACGAGCAGTACTTC.

The genes are TRBV2 and TRBJ2-7; maybe TRBD2 (7 bases). The CDR3 runs 15 residues. Germline V lookup: CDR1 SNHLY, CDR2 FYNNEI. The ends were cut back, 6 bases at V and 4 bases at J, with 19 bases in the middle. This CDR3 is CASRKGGAGLYEQYF. The DNA of the CDR3 is TGTGCCAGCAGAAAAGGGGGGGCAGGACTTTACGAGCAGTACTTC.

The V call is TRBV5-1, the J call TRBJ2-7; D perhaps matches TRBD1 (6 bases). The CDR3 contains 13 residues. V was shortened by 9 bases and J by 7 bases, with 20 bases between the two germline ends. Germline values: CDR1 SGHRS, CDR2 YFSETQ. The CDR3 is CATSSAGDGEQYF. The CDR3 nucleotides are TGCGCCACCTCGTCAGCAGGGGATGGGGAGCAGTACTTC.

The chain has TRBV4-3 and TRBJ2-3; perhaps TRBD2 as D (6 bases). The CDR3 has 15 residues. V lost 0 bases and J 3 bases, leaving 10 bases between the germline ends. Germline CDR1 reads LGHNA; CDR2 reads YSLEER. DNA for the CDR3: TGCGCCAGCAGCCAAGAAGTGACTAGAACAGATACGCAGTATTTT. It codes for CASSQEVTRTDTQYF.

The CDR3 reads CASSADREGEQFF. The CDR3 region has the DNA TGCGCCAGCTCTGCGGACAGGGAGGGTGAGCAGTTCTTC. The chain combines TRBV5-1 with TRBJ2-1, with TRBD1 as a possible D gene (8 bases). The V gene's germline CDR1 is SGHRS and CDR2 YFSETQ. Trimming removed 7 bases from V and 9 bases from J, with 17 bases in between. This CDR3 comprises 13 residues.

The V gene is TRBV14, the J gene TRBJ2-7; tentatively, D is TRBD1 (5 bases). Germline CDR1 SGHDN, CDR2 FVKESK. Trimming shortened V by 1 base and J by 2 bases, and 12 bases separated the two germline ends. This CDR3 is 15 amino acids long. The CDR3 spells CASSQGGLWAYEQYF. DNA of the CDR3: TGTGCCAGCAGCCAAGGGGGCCTATGGGCCTACGAGCAGTACTTC.

This chain uses TRBV29-1 with TRBJ2-3; 10 nucleotides align to TRBD2. This CDR3 has 14 residues. V dropped 2 bases and J dropped 1; count of bases not matched to a gene: 0. The germline V gene encodes CDR1 SQVTM and CDR2 ANQGSEA. DNA of the CDR3: TGCAGCGTTGAACTAGCGGGGGGCACAGATACGCAGTATTTT. It is translated as CSVELAGGTDTQYF.

V is TRBV7-9 and J is TRBJ2-1, with TRBD2 matching 9 bases. The V gene end was trimmed by 5 bases and the J gene end by 8 bases; junction bases not matched to a gene: 7. There are 14 residues in the CDR3. Looked up from germline, CDR1 is SEHNR and CDR2 is FQNEAQ (reference sequence). The CDR3 DNA reads TGTGCCAGCAGCCCAGTAGCGGGGGTCGATGAGCAGTTCTTC. It specifies CASSPVAGVDEQFF.

The rearrangement uses TRBV9 and TRBJ2-7; 7 nucleotides agree with TRBD2. Germline V gene lookup returns CDR1 SGDLS and CDR2 YYNGEE. This CDR3 has 17 residues. After removal of 0 bases from V and 5 bases from J, the junction contained 14 bases not matched to a gene. The CDR3 DNA reads as TGTGCCAGCAGCGTAGCTACCGGACTAGGGGCACTCGACGAGCAGTACTTC. This gives the protein CASSVATGLGALDEQYF.

V usage is TRBV19 and J usage is TRBJ1-3, with D possibly being TRBD1 (5 bases). The CDR3 sequence is 16 residues long. Trimming took 7 bases from V and 0 from J, leaving 16 bases between them. Germline CDR1 and CDR2: LNHDA and SQIVND (reference sequence). CDR3 residues: CASTRTRAISGNTIYF. The CDR3 DNA reads as TGTGCCAGTACCCGGACAAGGGCCATCTCTGGAAACACCATATATTTT.